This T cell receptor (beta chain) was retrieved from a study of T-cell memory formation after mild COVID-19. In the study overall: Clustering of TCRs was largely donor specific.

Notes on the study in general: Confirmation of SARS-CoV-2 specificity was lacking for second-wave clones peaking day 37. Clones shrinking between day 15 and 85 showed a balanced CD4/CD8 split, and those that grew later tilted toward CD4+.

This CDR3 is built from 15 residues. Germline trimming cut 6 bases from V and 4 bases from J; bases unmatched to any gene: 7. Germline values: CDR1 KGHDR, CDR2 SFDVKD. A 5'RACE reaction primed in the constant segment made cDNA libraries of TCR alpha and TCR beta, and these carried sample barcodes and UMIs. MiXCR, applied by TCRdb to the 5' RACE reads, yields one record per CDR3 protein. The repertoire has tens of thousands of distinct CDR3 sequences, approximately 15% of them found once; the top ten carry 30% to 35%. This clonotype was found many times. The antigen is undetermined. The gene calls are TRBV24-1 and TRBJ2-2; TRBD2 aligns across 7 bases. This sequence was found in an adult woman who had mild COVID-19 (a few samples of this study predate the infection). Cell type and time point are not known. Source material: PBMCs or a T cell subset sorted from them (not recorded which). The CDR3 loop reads CATSKMRGSTGELFF. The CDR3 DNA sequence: TGTGCCACCAGTAAGATGCGCGGGAGCACCGGGGAGCTGTTTTTT.